This T cell receptor (beta chain) was captured by sequencing in a study of chemoradiotherapy in HPV16-positive cancers. Study information: Candidate HPV-specific clones and shared TCR motifs came from two HPV16-positive patients.

Samples were taken several times over chemoradiotherapy. Study observations and caveats: Better recurrence-free survival went with HPV-responsive T-cell expansion in HPV16-positive patients.

Clones were read by immunoSEQ multiplex PCR, and TCRdb kept only the in-frame ones, dropping some. The sample lists about 67,000 clones, around nine tenths occurring once. The germline V gene encodes CDR1 MNHNS and CDR2 SASEGT. Trimming took 3 bases from V and 4 from J, leaving 13 bases between them. CDR3 length: 15 amino acids. A word on this clone: Its target is not known.

The specimen comprised blood, sampled from a patient who underwent chemoradiotherapy. The source is a human donor with HPV-associated anogenital cancer. The chain is built from TRBV6-1 and TRBJ2-4; D might be TRBD1 (5 bases). CDR3 coding DNA: TGTGCCAGCAGTGAGGTCGCAGGGCGTAAAAACATTCAGTACTTC. Its translation is CASSEVAGRKNIQYF.